The clone carrying this T cell receptor beta chain was observed a handful of times. This sample stems from a study of T-cell memory formation after mild COVID-19. Turning to the study itself: Largely, the TCR clusters proved donor specific.

TCRdb recomputed calls from the 5' RACE reads with MiXCR, one row per CDR3 protein. The table has around 320,000 distinct CDR3 sequences, roughly a fifth seen once. This clonotype was obtained from a man between 18 and 29 years old who had mild COVID-19 (a few samples of this study predate the infection). Cell type and time point are not known. The sample consisted of PBMCs or a T cell subset sorted from them (not recorded which).

In DNA form, the CDR3 reads TGTGCCTGGAGTGTGGGGGCCCCGGGACTAGCGGAGCAGTTCTTC. Translation: CAWSVGAPGLAEQFF. The J gene is TRBJ2-1, the V gene TRBV30, with 10 bases matching TRBD2. Germline CDR1 and CDR2: GTSNPN and SVGIG (reference sequence). This CDR3 spans 15 amino acids. Trimming removed 0 bases from V and 10 bases from J; junction bases left unmatched: 9.